The clone carrying this TCR beta chain came up many times. The sample comes from a study of neurological immune-mediated disorders. cDNA was made by 5'RACE with 10-nucleotide random UMIs. TCRdb reanalysed the 5' RACE reads using MiXCR and keeps one entry per CDR3 protein. This sample has some 57,000 distinct CDR3 sequences, with roughly 3.8% found just once. CDR1 is SGHRS and CDR2 is YFSETQ in the germline V gene. The junction had 12 bases not matched to a gene; V was cut back by 4 bases and J by 9 bases. This CDR3 comprises 15 residues. The genes are TRBV5-1 and TRBJ2-1; 8 bases are a match to TRBD2. The receptor's source is a man between 60 and 75 years old with multiple sclerosis. Source material: PBMCs. CDR3 residues: CASSLSGGEGGEQFF. The CDR3 region has the DNA TGCGCCAGCAGCCTATCGGGAGGGGAGGGAGGTGAGCAGTTCTTC.